This entry lists 24 T cell receptor beta chains sequenced from one sample in a study of cytomegalovirus exposure and HLA in healthy donors. Amplification used 60 Vbeta primers and 13 Jbeta primers. TCRdb keeps only in-frame clones here, not all; method: immunoSEQ multiplex PCR. Among fewer than 200,000 clones listed, roughly 70% were seen once. The sample taken for sequencing was PBMCs. Receptors were obtained from a man aged 40-50 years in good health and CMV-seropositive.

This clone was counted a few times. The CDR3 coding sequence is TGCGCCAGCAGCCAAGGACACGGAACAAGTGAAAAACTGTTTTTT. Protein: CASSQGHGTSEKLFF. The gene calls are TRBV4-3 and TRBJ1-4, with D hard to call. The germline V and J ends were trimmed by 1 base and 7 bases, with 13 bases remaining between them. The CDR3 has 15 amino acids. The V gene's germline CDR1 is LGHNA and CDR2 YSLEER.

V gene TRBV27 combines with J gene TRBJ2-1, with 10 bases matching TRBD2. Trimming removed 3 bases from V and 9 bases from J; junction bases left unmatched: 8. The CDR3 extends over 15 amino acids. In germline, CDR1 is MNHEY, CDR2 SMNVEV (reference sequence). CDR3 protein: CASSLISGGAVEQFF. As DNA, the CDR3 is TGTGCCAGCAGTTTGATAAGCGGGGGGGCGGTTGAGCAGTTCTTC.

The rearrangement uses TRBV7-8 and TRBJ2-1; TRBD1 might be the D (5 bases). Trimming took off 4 bases at V and 4 bases at J, with 11 bases between the two ends. The germline CDR1 and CDR2 sequences are SGHVS and FQNEAQ. This CDR3 has 14 amino acids. The CDR3 reads CASSSQAIYNEQFF. The DNA for the CDR3 is TGTGCCAGCAGCTCACAGGCAATTTACAATGAGCAGTTCTTC.

CDR3 sequence reads: CANKLAPFTDTQYF. The CDR3 region has the DNA TGCGCCAACAAACTAGCGCCCTTCACAGATACGCAGTATTTT. This chain links TRBV5-1 with TRBJ2-3, with 7 positions matching TRBD2. From germline, CDR1 is SGHRS and CDR2 YFSETQ. This CDR3 region has 14 residues. J was trimmed by 2 bases and V by 9 bases; bases with no gene match: 9. The whole variable domain, filled in from reference TRBV5-1 and TRBJ2-3, reads KAGVTQTPRYLIKTRGQQVTLSCSPISGHRSVSWYQQTPGQGLQFLFEYFSETQRNKGNFPGRFSGRQFSNSRSEMNVSTLELGDSALYLCANKLAPFTDTQYFGPGTRLTVL.

V and J are TRBV27 and TRBJ2-4; weak D call: TRBD2 (5 bases). In germline, CDR1 is MNHEY, CDR2 SMNVEV (reference sequence). There are 14 residues in the CDR3. V dropped 6 bases and J dropped 0 bases, with 9 bases sitting between them. The CDR3 DNA reads as TGTGCCAGCAGAAGAGGGTTAGCCAAAAACATTCAGTACTTC. Protein: CASRRGLAKNIQYF.

As concerns this clone: Relative to the germline gene, one junction end is altered; a read error may explain this. The rearrangement links TRBV5-1 to TRBJ1-2; 10 nucleotides align to TRBD1. This CDR3 spans 15 amino acids. Germline assignment: CDR1 SGHRS and CDR2 YFSETQ. CDR3 amino acids: CASSLQTTGGYGHTF. The CDR3 DNA reads TGCGCCAGCAGCCTACAAACGACAGGGGGCTATGGCCACACCTTC. Full variable domain (rest looked up from reference TRBV5-1 and TRBJ1-2): KAGVTQTPRYLIKTRGQQVTLSCSPISGHRSVSWYQQTPGQGLQFLFEYFSETQRNKGNFPGRFSGRQFSNSRSEMNVSTLELGDSALYLCASSLQTTGGYGHTFGSGTRLTVV.

The chain recombines TRBV2 with TRBJ2-1, with D perhaps matching TRBD1 (5 bases). The CDR3 spans 18 residues. The germline V and J ends were trimmed by 3 bases and 1 base, with 19 bases remaining between them. CDR1 and CDR2 from the germline V gene are SNHLY and FYNNEI. CDR3 nucleotides: TGTGCCAGCAGTGATGCAGGGATTCTACTTCTTTCCTACAATGAGCAGTTCTTC. Its translation: CASSDAGILLLSYNEQFF.

This chain links TRBV2 with TRBJ1-3; D ambiguous. CDR1 is SNHLY and CDR2 is FYNNEI in the germline V gene. CDR3 length equals 15 residues. With 7 bases removed from V and 5 bases from J, the gap between germline ends came to 18 bases. The CDR3 sequence is CASIFQGGRRNTIYF. In nucleotides, the CDR3 is TGTGCCAGCATCTTCCAAGGAGGGAGGCGAAACACCATATATTTT.

CDR3 sequence: CASSLAGGQETQYF. The CDR3 region has the DNA TGTGCCAGCAGTTTAGCGGGGGGGCAAGAGACCCAGTACTTC. The chain links TRBV27 to TRBJ2-5; 9 bases are shared with TRBD2. This CDR3 contains 14 residues. Germline V gene sequence: CDR1 MNHEY, CDR2 SMNVEV (reference sequence). With V trimmed by 2 bases and J by 2 bases, 0 bases remained unmatched.

This clone turned up a few times. The CDR3: CASTSAGGEAEAFF. CDR3 nucleotides: TGTGCCAGCACCTCCGCGGGGGGTGAGGCTGAAGCTTTCTTT. The V and J genes are TRBV5-6 and TRBJ1-1; D is perhaps TRBD1 (5 bases). Trimming shortened V by 6 bases and J by 6 bases, and 18 bases separated the two germline ends. This CDR3 has 14 amino acids. In germline, CDR1 is SGHDT, CDR2 YYEEEE. The full variable domain, rest sourced from reference TRBV5-6 and TRBJ1-1, is DAGVTQSPTHLIKTRGQQVTLRCSPKSGHDTVSWYQQALGQGPQFIFQYYEEEERQRGNFPDRFSGHQFPNYSSELNVNALLLGDSALYLCASTSAGGEAEAFFGQGTRLTVV.

A few counts support this clone. V and J are TRBV7-3 and TRBJ2-7, with TRBD1 as a possible D gene (6 bases). The V end was cut by 3 bases, the J end by 3 bases, with 9 bases between. The germline gives CDR1 SGHTA, CDR2 FQGTGA. The CDR3 runs 13 residues. CDR3 sequence: CASSFGQNYEQYF. The DNA of the CDR3 is TGTGCCAGCAGCTTTGGACAGAACTACGAGCAGTACTTC. Together with reference TRBV7-3 and TRBJ2-7, the CDR3 gives the full variable domain: GAGVSQTPSNKVTEKGKYVELRCDPISGHTALYWYRQSLGQGPEFLIYFQGTGAADDSGLPNDRFFAVRPEGSVSTLKIQRTERGDSAVYLCASSFGQNYEQYFGPGTRLTVT.

V is TRBV5-1 and J is TRBJ1-4; D is unclear. Germline CDR1 SGHRS, CDR2 YFSETQ. V lost 0 bases to trimming and J lost 0 bases, with 6 bases between them. The CDR3 contains 15 residues. The CDR3 nucleotides are TGCGCCAGCAGCTTGGTCGGGACAACTAATGAAAAACTGTTTTTT. Translated, it gives CASSLVGTTNEKLFF.

As to this clone: Sequence at one end of the junction differs from germline and may be a read error. This chain links TRBV7-7 with TRBJ2-7; TRBD1 agrees at 10 bases. CDR3 length: 14 amino acids. CDR1 and CDR2 (germline): SSHAT, FNYEAQ (reference sequence). The chain's CDR3 is CASSPGTGDYEQYF. As DNA, the CDR3 is TGTGCTAGCAGCCCCGGGACAGGGGACTACGAGCAGTACTTC.

As for this clone: This same CDR3 is encoded by further DNA sequences in the sample. The gene calls are TRBV4-3 and TRBJ2-5; 9 bases line up with TRBD1. The CDR3 is 13 amino acids. The ends lost 3 bases at V and 5 bases at J; junction bases unmatched: 1. Germline V gene data show CDR1 as LGHNA and CDR2 as YSLEER. DNA of the CDR3: TGCGCCAGCAGCCAGGGACAGGGTGAGACCCAGTACTTC. It codes for CASSQGQGETQYF.

This chain uses TRBV7-9 with TRBJ1-3, with D unresolved. V shed 5 bases and J shed 3 bases, with 17 bases lying between them. Per the germline V gene, CDR1 is SEHNR and CDR2 is FQNEAQ (reference sequence). The CDR3 is 16 amino acids. For the CDR3, the DNA is TGTGCCAGCAGCCCCCCCCCTCGACTGGGTGGAAACACCATATATTTT. This encodes CASSPPPRLGGNTIYF.

This chain joins TRBV2 and TRBJ1-1; possibly TRBD1 for D (5 bases). The CDR3 consists of 14 residues. Trimming pared 1 base from V and 5 bases from J, leaving 11 bases between. In germline, CDR1 is SNHLY, CDR2 FYNNEI. The CDR3 loop reads CASSEGKGWTEAFF. CDR3 DNA sequence: TGTGCCAGCAGTGAAGGTAAGGGGTGGACTGAAGCTTTCTTT.

This clone showed up just once. The chain employs TRBV28 and TRBJ2-2, with 15 bases fitting TRBD2. Germline trimming cut 5 bases from V and 9 bases from J; bases unmatched to any gene: 7. The CDR3 has 16 amino acids. Germline V lookup: CDR1 MDHEN, CDR2 SYDVKM. CDR3 region: CASSPWTSGGGRELFF. The CDR3 bases are TGTGCCAGCAGTCCTTGGACTAGCGGGGGGGGTAGGGAGCTGTTTTTT.

This chain connects TRBV19 to TRBJ2-5, with 7 positions matching TRBD1. Trimming took 5 bases from V and 5 from J; bases not matched to a gene: 8. Germline V lookup: CDR1 LNHDA, CDR2 SQIVND (reference sequence). CDR3 length: 14 residues. The CDR3 DNA sequence: TGTGCCAGTAGTTTCGGGACAGCCGCGGAGACCCAGTACTTC. Encoded protein: CASSFGTAAETQYF.

A single count supports this clone. This chain connects TRBV7-6 to TRBJ2-1; TRBD2 agrees at 9 bases. Germline values: CDR1 SGHVS, CDR2 FNYEAQ. V lost 0 bases, J lost 1 base, and 10 bases stayed unmatched. The CDR3 spans 19 residues. The CDR3 spells CASSLAMGGGASSYNEQFF. In DNA, the CDR3 is TGTGCCAGCAGCTTAGCGATGGGCGGGGGGGCCAGTTCCTACAATGAGCAGTTCTTC. Drawing the rest from reference TRBV7-6 and TRBJ2-1, the complete variable domain is GAGVSQSPRYKVTKRGQDVALRCDPISGHVSLYWYRQALGQGPEFLTYFNYEAQQDKSGLPNDRFSAERPEGSISTLTIQRTEQRDSAMYRCASSLAMGGGASSYNEQFFGPGTRLTVL.

The chain carries TRBV10-3 and TRBJ1-3, with D unresolved. The CDR3 consists of 16 residues. Trimming pared 3 bases from V and 2 bases from J, leaving 14 bases between. CDR1 ENHRY and CDR2 SYGVKD come from the germline V gene. CDR3: CAISDPRVRPGNTIYF. The CDR3 DNA is TGTGCCATCAGTGACCCCCGGGTTAGGCCTGGAAACACCATATATTTT.

This clone was observed a handful of times. CDR3 nucleotide sequence: TGTGCCAGCAGTGAGGTGAGCGGGGGCCTCCGCTCCACAGATACGCAGTATTTT. Protein sequence: CASSEVSGGLRSTDTQYF. The chain carries TRBV2 and TRBJ2-3, with 8 bases identical to TRBD2. Germline-derived CDR1 and CDR2 are SNHLY and FYNNEI. The V and J ends lost 3 bases and 2 bases, in that order; junction bases with no gene match: 13. The CDR3 length is 18 residues.

This clone was seen only once. The chain joins TRBV5-1 to TRBJ1-2, with 7 bases that match TRBD1. The germline V gene has CDR1 SGHRS and CDR2 YFSETQ. Trimming removed 0 bases from V and 4 bases from J; junction bases left unmatched: 0. This CDR3 comprises 13 residues. Here the CDR3 reads CASSLAGGYGYTF. As DNA, the CDR3 is TGCGCCAGCAGCTTGGCAGGGGGCTATGGCTACACCTTC.

The rearrangement uses TRBV9 and TRBJ2-3; D possibly corresponds to TRBD2 (7 bases). The V end lost 0 bases, the J end lost 6 bases, and 14 bases lay between the germline ends. This CDR3 is 15 amino acids long. Germline-derived CDR1 and CDR2 are SGDLS and YYNGEE. The CDR3 sequence is CASSVEGGGRDTQYF. In DNA, the CDR3 is TGTGCCAGCAGCGTAGAAGGGGGGGGCCGGGATACGCAGTATTTT.

This chain links TRBV19 with TRBJ1-5, with D possibly matching TRBD1 (5 bases). Germline CDR1 and CDR2: LNHDA and SQIVND (reference sequence). The CDR3 contains 15 residues. Trimming removed 5 bases from V and 3 bases from J, with 14 bases in between. CDR3 sequence (DNA): TGTGCCAGTAGTTCGGGACGGGAGATCAATCAGCCCCAGCATTTT. Its protein is CASSSGREINQPQHF.